Following are 6 T cell receptor beta chains from one sample sequenced in a study of T cell clonotyping in hematopoietic cell transplantation. Documented time point: recipient sample about 28 days before transplant, after cytoreduction. Here immunoSEQ multiplex PCR was the method, and the copy in TCRdb shows in-frame clones only, minus some. Counted here are some 13,000 clones, 75% to 90% occurring once; the ten biggest clones make up more than 15%. Source: peripheral blood mononuclear cells, taken before stem cell transplant. All receptors come from a man aged 55-75 years with acute myeloid leukemia. Some clones in this sample may be carry-over from other donors' samples.

V and J are TRBV30 and TRBJ1-6; 8 bases agree with TRBD1. Germline values: CDR1 GTSNPN, CDR2 SVGIG (reference sequence). Losses at the gene ends were 5 bases for V and 8 bases for J; bases not matched to a gene: 5. The CDR3 is 13 residues long. DNA for the CDR3: TGTGCCTGGGACAGGGGCGGATATTCACCCCTCCACTTT. Amino acid sequence: CAWDRGGYSPLHF.

This clone turned up a few times. J is TRBJ1-3 and V is TRBV5-4; D remains ambiguous. CDR1 SGHNT and CDR2 YYREEE come from the germline V gene (reference sequence). The CDR3 length is 13 residues. V was clipped by 0 bases and J by 2 bases, with 3 bases between them. The CDR3 sequence is CASSLVTGNTIYF. The CDR3, as DNA: TGTGCCAGCAGCTTGGTAACTGGAAACACCATATATTTT.

The chain is built from TRBV25-1 and TRBJ2-5; D ambiguous. The CDR3 is 14 amino acids. V was trimmed by 1 base and J by 3 bases, leaving 9 bases between them. Per germline, CDR1 MGHDK and CDR2 SYGVNS. As DNA, the CDR3 is TGTGCCAGCAGTGAATCCGTGGTTAAAGAGACCCAGTACTTC. It yields the protein CASSESVVKETQYF.

This chain uses TRBV25-1 with TRBJ1-2; D is unresolved. CDR1 MGHDK and CDR2 SYGVNS come from the germline V gene. V lost 2 bases and J 8 bases, leaving 9 bases between the germline ends. The CDR3 loop spans 12 amino acids. The CDR3 nucleotides read TGTGCCAGCAGTGAAGGGCAGAGGGGCTACACCTTC. This sequence encodes CASSEGQRGYTF.

This chain uses TRBV29-1 with TRBJ2-1; no reliable D call. In germline, CDR1 is SQVTM, CDR2 ANQGSEA. The CDR3 length is 12 residues. V lost 2 bases, J lost 8 bases, and 10 bases lay in between. In DNA, the CDR3 is TGCAGCGTTGAACCCAGGACGCATGAGCAGTTCTTC. It specifies CSVEPRTHEQFF.

The chain combines TRBV6-1 with TRBJ2-7; the D is unclear. There are 13 residues in the CDR3. Germline V gene data show CDR1 as MNHNS and CDR2 as SASEGT. Trimming cost V 6 bases and J 7 bases, with 16 bases left between them. CDR3 residues: CASRGSVRGEQYF. The DNA of the CDR3 is TGTGCCAGCAGAGGTTCGGTTCGAGGAGAGCAGTACTTC.